The following is a TCR beta chain sequence with its context. Its antigen is currently unknown. TCRdb's table, derived via immunoSEQ multiplex PCR, lists solely in-frame clones and lacks some. The sample has tens of thousands of clones, under 90% seen once. The data were taken from a study of a mutant IDH1 vaccine in newly diagnosed glioma. Findings and caveats of the study: Vaccine-induced responses were seen in about 93% of patients, spanning several MHC alleles.

Indicated time point: baseline, week 1 (first vaccination visit). Regarding treatment: pre-vaccination baseline after standard-of-care therapy. Germline CDR1 MGHRA, CDR2 YSYEKL. This CDR3 is 13 amino acids long. Deletions cut 4 bases from V and 1 base from J, with 7 bases between. The clonotype originates from a woman in her fifties or sixties with glioma. The chain couples TRBV4-1 to TRBJ1-2; D gene ambiguous. This specimen was PBMCs, taken from a glioma patient treated with radiotherapy, temozolomide or both. CDR3 protein: CASSPDRNYGYTF. For the CDR3, the DNA is TGCGCCAGCAGCCCGGATCGTAACTATGGCTACACCTTC.